The next 8 T cell receptor beta chains were all read from a single sample in a study of beta chain features in type 1 diabetes. Expressed TCRB transcripts were sequenced because the isolated RNA had all been reverse transcribed beforehand. This table comes from immunoSEQ multiplex PCR, and its TCRdb copy is limited to in-frame clones, with some not included. The table lists hundreds of thousands of clones, approximately 12% of them singletons. Sequencing was done on a sample of naive CD4+ T cells from blood. These receptors were obtained from a man aged 18-30 years in good health.

The rearrangement joins TRBV25-1 to TRBJ2-7; D possibly corresponds to TRBD1 (5 bases). The germline V gene has CDR1 MGHDK and CDR2 SYGVNS. V lost 3 bases to trimming and J lost 3 bases, with 9 bases between them. The CDR3 consists of 13 residues. The CDR3 DNA reads TGTGCCAGCAGTGAGGACCAGGGCTACGAGCAGTACTTC. Protein: CASSEDQGYEQYF.

The chain couples TRBV28 to TRBJ1-5, with TRBD1 matching over 7 bases. Germline V gene sequence: CDR1 MDHEN, CDR2 SYDVKM. J lost 11 bases, V lost 6 bases, and 16 bases had no gene match. The CDR3 is 15 amino acids. CDR3 nucleotide sequence: TGTGCCAGCAGCTCACCGACAGGGACCCCAGGGGCCCAGCATTTT. Translated: CASSSPTGTPGAQHF.

Only a few counts were recorded for this clone. This rearrangement joins TRBV7-2 to TRBJ2-3; D is uncertain. V gave up 3 bases and J gave up 6 bases, with 16 bases separating them. Germline V CDR1 and CDR2: SGHTA, FQGNSA. This CDR3 contains 15 residues. The CDR3 region is CASSFGGGGLDTQYF. CDR3 in DNA: TGTGCCAGCAGCTTCGGCGGCGGCGGTTTGGATACGCAGTATTTT.

There are a few counts of this clone. The chain joins TRBV7-7 to TRBJ2-2, with 10 nucleotides matching TRBD2. The germline V gene has CDR1 SSHAT and CDR2 FNYEAQ (reference sequence). The V segment lost 3 bases and the J segment 6 bases; nucleotides outside the gene matches: 4. This CDR3 spans 15 amino acids. In DNA, the CDR3 is TGTGCCAGCAGCTTCCTAGCGGGGGTGGCCGGGGAGCTGTTTTTT. Translation gives CASSFLAGVAGELFF.

This clone was counted between two and nine times. V gene TRBV6-8 combines with J gene TRBJ2-5; tentatively, D is TRBD2 (6 bases). V gave up 2 bases and J gave up 1 base, with 8 bases separating them. This CDR3 region has 14 residues. Germline V gene data show CDR1 as MNHGY and CDR2 as SAAAGT. The CDR3 here is CASSYRRGQETQYF. The CDR3 bases are TGTGCCAGCAGTTACCGGCGGGGCCAAGAGACCCAGTACTTC.

Note on this clone: Other DNA sequences in the same sample also yield this CDR3. The CDR3 is CASSVGQGGTEAFF. CDR3 nucleotides: TGTGCCAGCAGCGTAGGACAGGGGGGCACTGAAGCTTTCTTT. The V call is TRBV9, the J call TRBJ1-1; TRBD1 matches at 9 bases. Germline CDR1 reads SGDLS; CDR2 reads YYNGEE. J was trimmed by 4 bases and V by 0 bases; bases with no gene match: 1. This CDR3 contains 14 residues.

The chain joins TRBV19 to TRBJ2-1, with D maybe TRBD1 (5 bases). The CDR3 has 13 amino acids. The ends were cut back, 6 bases at V and 5 bases at J, with 11 bases in the middle. The germline CDR1 and CDR2 sequences are LNHDA and SQIVND (reference sequence). The CDR3 spells CASSRRQHNEQFF. Written as DNA, the CDR3 is TGTGCCAGTAGCCGCCGACAGCACAATGAGCAGTTCTTC.

This clone showed up just a few times. The chain links TRBV4-1 to TRBJ2-7; 8 bases line up with TRBD1. CDR3 size: 18 residues. From germline, CDR1 is MGHRA and CDR2 YSYEKL. V shed 1 base, J shed 1 base, and the junction held 12 bases outside the gene matches. The CDR3: CASSQGRVADRESYEQYF. The CDR3 DNA is TGCGCCAGCAGCCAAGGACGGGTCGCGGACAGGGAATCCTACGAGCAGTACTTC.